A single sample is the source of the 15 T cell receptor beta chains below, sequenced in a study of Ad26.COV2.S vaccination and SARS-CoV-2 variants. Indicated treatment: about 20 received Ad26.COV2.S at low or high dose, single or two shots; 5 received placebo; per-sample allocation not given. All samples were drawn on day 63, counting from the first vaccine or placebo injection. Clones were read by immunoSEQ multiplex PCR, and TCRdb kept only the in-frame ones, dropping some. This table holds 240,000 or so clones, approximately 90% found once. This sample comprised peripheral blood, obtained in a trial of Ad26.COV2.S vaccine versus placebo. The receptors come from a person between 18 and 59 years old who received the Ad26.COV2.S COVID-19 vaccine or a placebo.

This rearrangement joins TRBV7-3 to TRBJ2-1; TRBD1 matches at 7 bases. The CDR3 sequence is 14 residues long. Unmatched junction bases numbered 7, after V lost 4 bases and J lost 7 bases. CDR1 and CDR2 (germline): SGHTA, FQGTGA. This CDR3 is CASSYPGQMNEQFF. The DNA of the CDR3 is TGTGCCAGCAGCTACCCGGGACAGATGAATGAGCAGTTCTTC.

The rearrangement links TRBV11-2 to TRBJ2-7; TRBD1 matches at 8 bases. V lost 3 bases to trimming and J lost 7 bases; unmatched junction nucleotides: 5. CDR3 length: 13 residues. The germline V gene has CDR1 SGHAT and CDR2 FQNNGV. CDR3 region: CASSFQGAGEQYF. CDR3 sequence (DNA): TGTGCCAGCAGCTTCCAGGGGGCAGGGGAGCAGTACTTC.

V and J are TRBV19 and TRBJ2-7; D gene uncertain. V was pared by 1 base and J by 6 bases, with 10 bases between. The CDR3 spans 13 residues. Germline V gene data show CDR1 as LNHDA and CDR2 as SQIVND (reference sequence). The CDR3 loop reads CASSIVKFSEQYF. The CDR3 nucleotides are TGTGCCAGTAGTATAGTAAAGTTTAGCGAGCAGTACTTC.

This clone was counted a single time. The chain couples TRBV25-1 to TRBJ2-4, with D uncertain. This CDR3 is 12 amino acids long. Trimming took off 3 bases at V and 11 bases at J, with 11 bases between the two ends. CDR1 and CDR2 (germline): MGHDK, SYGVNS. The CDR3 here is CASSDYFNFQYF. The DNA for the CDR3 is TGTGCCAGCAGTGATTATTTTAACTTTCAGTACTTC.

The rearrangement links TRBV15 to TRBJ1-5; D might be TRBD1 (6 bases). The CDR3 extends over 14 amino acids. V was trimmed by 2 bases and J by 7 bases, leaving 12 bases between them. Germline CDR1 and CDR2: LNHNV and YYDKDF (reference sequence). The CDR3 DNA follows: TGTGCCACCAGCAGAAGACAGGAAGGGCAGCCCCAGCATTTT. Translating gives CATSRRQEGQPQHF.

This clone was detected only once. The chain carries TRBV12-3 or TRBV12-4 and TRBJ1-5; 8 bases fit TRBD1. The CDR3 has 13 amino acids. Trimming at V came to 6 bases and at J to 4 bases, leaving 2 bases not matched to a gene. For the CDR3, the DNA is TGTGCCAGCAGCCGGACAGGGAATCAGCCCCAGCATTTT. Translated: CASSRTGNQPQHF.

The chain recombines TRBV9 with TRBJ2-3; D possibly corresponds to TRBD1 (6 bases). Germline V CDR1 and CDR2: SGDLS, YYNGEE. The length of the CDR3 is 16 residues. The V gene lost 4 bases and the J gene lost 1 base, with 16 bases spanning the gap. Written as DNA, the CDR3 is TGTGCCAGCAGCCCCCGAGGTGGGGGCGGCACAGATACGCAGTATTTT. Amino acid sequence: CASSPRGGGGTDTQYF.

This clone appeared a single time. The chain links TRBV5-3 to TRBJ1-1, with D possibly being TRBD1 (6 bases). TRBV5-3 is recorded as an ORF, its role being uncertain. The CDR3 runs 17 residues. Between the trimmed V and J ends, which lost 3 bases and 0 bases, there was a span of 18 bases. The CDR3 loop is CARSSTRDIRMNTEAFF. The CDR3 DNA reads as TGTGCCAGAAGCTCCACCCGGGACATAAGAATGAACACTGAAGCTTTCTTT.

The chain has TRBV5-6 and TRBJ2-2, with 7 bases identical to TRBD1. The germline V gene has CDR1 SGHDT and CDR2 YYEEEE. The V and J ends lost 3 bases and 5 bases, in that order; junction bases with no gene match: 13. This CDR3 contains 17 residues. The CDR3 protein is CASSWRLNRGRTGELFF. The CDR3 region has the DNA TGTGCCAGCAGCTGGAGGCTTAACAGGGGAAGAACCGGGGAGCTGTTTTTT. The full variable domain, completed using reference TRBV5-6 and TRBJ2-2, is DAGVTQSPTHLIKTRGQQVTLRCSPKSGHDTVSWYQQALGQGPQFIFQYYEEEERQRGNFPDRFSGHQFPNYSSELNVNALLLGDSALYLCASSWRLNRGRTGELFFGEGSRLTVL.

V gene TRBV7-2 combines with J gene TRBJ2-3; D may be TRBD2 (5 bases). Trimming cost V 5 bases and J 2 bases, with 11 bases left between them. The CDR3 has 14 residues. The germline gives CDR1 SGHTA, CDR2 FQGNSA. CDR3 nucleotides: TGTGCCAGCAGCCGCAACGGGATCACAGATACGCAGTATTTT. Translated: CASSRNGITDTQYF.

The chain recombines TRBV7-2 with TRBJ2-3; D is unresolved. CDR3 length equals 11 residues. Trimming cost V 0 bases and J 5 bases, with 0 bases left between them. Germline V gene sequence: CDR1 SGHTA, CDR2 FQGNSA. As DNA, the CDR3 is TGTGCCAGCAGCTTAGCAGATACGCAGTATTTT. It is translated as CASSLADTQYF.

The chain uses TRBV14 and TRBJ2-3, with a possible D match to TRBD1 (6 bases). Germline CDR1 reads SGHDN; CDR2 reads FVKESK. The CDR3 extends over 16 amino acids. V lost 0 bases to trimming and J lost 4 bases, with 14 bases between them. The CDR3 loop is CASSQDGGSFPDTQYF. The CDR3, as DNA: TGTGCCAGCAGCCAAGATGGGGGCTCCTTCCCAGATACGCAGTATTTT.

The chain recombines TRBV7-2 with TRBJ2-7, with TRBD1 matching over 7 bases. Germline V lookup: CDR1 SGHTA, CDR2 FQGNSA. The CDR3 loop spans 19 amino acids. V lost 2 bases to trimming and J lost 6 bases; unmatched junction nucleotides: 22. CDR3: CASSLNLWGEDRPSGEQYF. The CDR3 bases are TGTGCCAGCAGCTTAAACCTATGGGGAGAGGACAGGCCGTCGGGCGAGCAGTACTTC. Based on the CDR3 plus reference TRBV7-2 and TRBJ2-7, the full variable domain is GAGVSQSPSNKVTEKGKDVELRCDPISGHTALYWYRQSLGQGLEFLIYFQGNSAPDKSGLPSDRFSAERTGGSVSTLTIQRTQQEDSAVYLCASSLNLWGEDRPSGEQYFGPGTRLTVT.

In DNA form, the CDR3 reads TGTGCCAGCAGCCAATCGCGGGGGGCCACTGGAAACACCATATATTTT. Encoded protein: CASSQSRGATGNTIYF. This sequence joins TRBV16 and TRBJ1-3; possible D gene TRBD1, 6 bases. Trimming left V 0 bases short and J 2 bases short, with 11 bases between. CDR3 length equals 16 residues. The germline V gene encodes CDR1 KGHSY and CDR2 FQNENV.

Here the CDR3 DNA reads TGTGCCAGCAGGGTTAGCGGGAGCCAAGAGACCCAGTACTTC. It is translated as CASRVSGSQETQYF. The chain has TRBV5-4 and TRBJ2-5; 9 nucleotides match TRBD2. CDR3 length: 14 residues. Losses at the gene ends were 5 bases for V and 1 base for J; bases not matched to a gene: 3. Germline CDR1 is SGHNT and CDR2 is YYREEE (reference sequence). The full variable domain, completed using reference TRBV5-4 and TRBJ2-5, is ETGVTQSPTHLIKTRGQQVTLRCSSQSGHNTVSWYQQALGQGPQFIFQYYREEENGRGNFPPRFSGLQFPNYSSELNVNALELDDSALYLCASRVSGSQETQYFGPGTRLLVL.